Shown below are 23 T cell receptor beta chains from a single sample sequenced in a study of technical replicates of blood from a handful of donors. Measured with immunoSEQ multiplex PCR; TCRdb has only the in-frame clones, and not every one. The table has some 74,000 clones, around 95% seen once; the top ten hold 0.2% to 0.3%. Sequencing was performed on T cells isolated from PBMCs. All receptors come from a human donor in good health.

The rearrangement uses TRBV6-5 and TRBJ2-1, with 8 bases lining up with TRBD2. Per germline, CDR1 MNHEY and CDR2 SVGAGI. The CDR3 runs 12 residues. V dropped 9 bases and J dropped 5; count of bases not matched to a gene: 3. In nucleotides, the CDR3 is TGTGCCAGTCGCGGGGGGAACAATGAGCAGTTCTTC. This codes for CASRGGNNEQFF.

V gene TRBV5-4 combines with J gene TRBJ2-5; 8 positions match TRBD2. Germline assignment: CDR1 SGHNT and CDR2 YYREEE (reference sequence). V dropped 4 bases and J dropped 3; count of bases not matched to a gene: 8. The CDR3 is 15 amino acids. The CDR3 loop is CASSRTSGSEETQYF. The CDR3 DNA reads TGTGCCAGCAGCCGGACGAGCGGGAGCGAAGAGACCCAGTACTTC.

This chain joins TRBV9 and TRBJ2-7; TRBD2 is a possible D gene (5 bases). Trimming removed 4 bases from V and 5 bases from J, with 19 bases in between. The CDR3 extends over 15 amino acids. CDR1 is SGDLS, CDR2 YYNGEE, per germline. CDR3 DNA sequence: TGTGCCAGCAGCCCATCCGCGGGCATAACAAACGAGCAGTACTTC. This sequence encodes CASSPSAGITNEQYF.

In DNA form, the CDR3 reads TGCGCCAGCAGCCTATTGGCGGGAGATAGCAATCAGCCCCAGCATTTT. Protein: CASSLLAGDSNQPQHF. The J gene is TRBJ1-5, the V gene TRBV4-1; D is unclear. CDR3 length equals 16 residues. V lost 4 bases and J lost 0, with 13 bases in between. Germline V gene lookup returns CDR1 MGHRA and CDR2 YSYEKL.

The genes are TRBV28 and TRBJ2-6; possibly TRBD2 for D (5 bases). The CDR3 runs 21 residues. Deletions cut 2 bases from V and 4 bases from J, with 27 bases between. Germline V gene data show CDR1 as MDHEN and CDR2 as SYDVKM. The CDR3 region has the DNA TGTGCCAGCAGTTTACTTCTTAGAGCGGCGCTCCCCCCGTTAGGGGCCAACGTCCTGACTTTC. Amino acids: CASSLLLRAALPPLGANVLTF.

This chain uses TRBV10-3 with TRBJ2-7; 8 positions match TRBD1. This CDR3 spans 13 amino acids. CDR1 is ENHRY and CDR2 is SYGVKD in the germline V gene. V lost 5 bases and J lost 5; bases outside the gene matches: 5. CDR3 DNA sequence: TGTGCCATCAGTCAGGGGGCAGGGAACGAGCAGTACTTC. Residues: CAISQGAGNEQYF.

The rearrangement joins TRBV19 to TRBJ1-5; no definite D call. The length of the CDR3 is 15 residues. V shed 3 bases and J shed 0 bases, with 9 bases lying between them. Germline loops: CDR1 LNHDA, CDR2 SQIVND (reference sequence). Here the CDR3 reads CASSMVQASNQPQHF. The CDR3 DNA sequence: TGTGCCAGTAGTATGGTCCAGGCTAGCAATCAGCCCCAGCATTTT.

The chain is built from TRBV19 and TRBJ1-1, with 8 bases fitting TRBD1. The CDR3 covers 14 residues. The V and J ends lost 6 bases and 5 bases, in that order; junction bases with no gene match: 8. Germline V gene lookup returns CDR1 LNHDA and CDR2 SQIVND (reference sequence). CDR3 nucleotide sequence: TGTGCCAGTAGCCTCAGGGGGCTAGTTACTGAAGCTTTCTTT. Protein sequence: CASSLRGLVTEAFF.

The V gene is TRBV5-1, the J gene TRBJ2-7, with 8 bases lining up with TRBD1. With 2 bases clipped from V and 5 bases from J, the junction kept 6 bases outside the gene matches. The CDR3 runs 14 residues. Germline CDR1 SGHRS, CDR2 YFSETQ. The CDR3 bases are TGCGCCAGCAGCTTTTGGACAGGGTCCGACGAGCAGTACTTC. The encoded protein is CASSFWTGSDEQYF.

The chain combines TRBV2 with TRBJ1-5; the match to TRBD1 covers 7 bases. The CDR3 extends over 16 amino acids. V trimming: 6 bases; J trimming: 1 base; junction bases outside the gene matches: 9. From germline, CDR1 is SNHLY and CDR2 FYNNEI. CDR3 region: CASRRDSSLSNQPQHF. Written as DNA, the CDR3 is TGTGCCAGCAGGCGGGACAGCTCCCTGAGCAATCAGCCCCAGCATTTT.

V and J are TRBV29-1 and TRBJ2-5, with D possibly TRBD2 on 7 matching bases. V was shortened by 6 bases and J by 5 bases, with 16 bases between the two germline ends. CDR1 is SQVTM and CDR2 is ANQGSEA in the germline V gene. The CDR3 totals 13 residues. The CDR3 DNA sequence: TGCAGCGTCCTGCGTGCGGGGGCCGAGACCCAGTACTTC. This gives the protein CSVLRAGAETQYF.

CDR3 residues: CVRSFSGGTGRVKNIQYF. CDR3 in DNA: TGTGTCAGAAGCTTTAGCGGGGGGACAGGGAGGGTAAAAAACATTCAGTACTTC. V usage is TRBV7-5 and J usage is TRBJ2-4; the table's D call TRBD2 went unverified against the DNA. TRBV7-5 is shown as a pseudogene. The CDR3 runs to 18 residues.

The chain carries TRBV11-3 and TRBJ2-2, with D tentatively TRBD1 (5 bases). Trimming cost V 8 bases and J 4 bases, with 17 bases left between them. The CDR3 is made up of 15 amino acids. Germline V lookup: CDR1 SGHNT, CDR2 YENEEA. Here the CDR3 reads CASLGQPMSTGELFF. CDR3 in DNA: TGTGCCAGCCTAGGACAACCCATGAGCACCGGGGAGCTGTTTTTT.

This chain connects TRBV29-1 to TRBJ2-2, with D possibly being TRBD2 (5 bases). Germline values: CDR1 SQVTM, CDR2 ANQGSEA. V shed 4 bases and J shed 4 bases, with 16 bases lying between them. The CDR3 contains 15 residues. CDR3 DNA sequence: TGCAGCGTTGTTGCCCTTGAGGGCGGCACCGGGGAGCTGTTTTTT. This gives the protein CSVVALEGGTGELFF.

The gene calls are TRBV10-1 and TRBJ2-3, with TRBD2 matching over 7 bases. Germline trimming cut 6 bases from V and 0 bases from J; bases unmatched to any gene: 6. Germline V gene data show CDR1 as WNHNN and CDR2 as SYGVQD (reference sequence). This CDR3 is 15 amino acids long. The chain's CDR3 is CASSRGRPSTDTQYF. CDR3 sequence (DNA): TGCGCCAGCAGCCGCGGGAGACCGAGCACAGATACGCAGTATTTT.

The chain recombines TRBV27 with TRBJ2-5, with 7 bases fitting TRBD2. V trimming: 2 bases; J trimming: 1 base; junction bases outside the gene matches: 4. From germline, CDR1 is MNHEY and CDR2 SMNVEV (reference sequence). The CDR3 runs to 15 residues. This chain's CDR3 is CASSLSSSGQETQYF. The CDR3 DNA reads TGTGCCAGCAGTTTAAGTTCTAGCGGCCAAGAGACCCAGTACTTC.

The chain has TRBV7-3 and TRBJ2-1; TRBD2 aligns across 12 bases. V shed 5 bases and J 11 bases; nucleotides not matched to a gene: 16. The CDR3 covers 17 residues. The germline V gene encodes CDR1 SGHTA and CDR2 FQGTGA. The CDR3 protein is CASSGTLGLAGSNQQFF. In DNA, the CDR3 is TGTGCCAGCAGCGGAACACTTGGACTAGCGGGGTCTAATCAGCAGTTCTTC.

V gene TRBV7-9 combines with J gene TRBJ1-1; TRBD1 matches at 9 bases. The CDR3 consists of 15 residues. V gave up 7 bases and J gave up 5 bases; unmatched junction bases: 11. CDR1 is SEHNR, CDR2 FQNEAQ, per germline (reference sequence). The CDR3 DNA sequence: TGTGCCAGCAAACACAGGGGGCCCAAGGGTACTGAAGCTTTCTTT. Amino acid sequence: CASKHRGPKGTEAFF.

V and J are TRBV6-1 and TRBJ1-1; D perhaps matches TRBD1 (6 bases). This CDR3 is built from 13 residues. V was cut by 10 bases and J by 3 bases, with 15 bases left in between. Germline V gene data show CDR1 as MNHNS and CDR2 as SASEGT. The DNA for the CDR3 is TGTGCCACTATTCAGGGGAGATACACTGAAGCTTTCTTT. Its translation: CATIQGRYTEAFF.

The gene calls are TRBV11-2 and TRBJ2-3; no clear D. Looked up from germline, CDR1 is SGHAT and CDR2 is FQNNGV. Trimming removed 1 base from V and 6 bases from J, with 8 bases in between. The length of the CDR3 is 13 residues. The CDR3 spells CASSLVNGDTQYF. CDR3 nucleotide sequence: TGTGCCAGCAGCTTAGTCAACGGGGATACGCAGTATTTT.

This rearrangement joins TRBV28 to TRBJ1-5; D perhaps matches TRBD1 (6 bases). Per the germline V gene, CDR1 is MDHEN and CDR2 is SYDVKM. Trimming took off 7 bases at V and 4 bases at J, with 17 bases between the two ends. This CDR3 region has 15 residues. CDR3 loop: CASNPSRDKNQPQHF. CDR3 DNA: TGTGCCAGCAACCCCTCCCGGGACAAAAATCAGCCCCAGCATTTT.

This chain uses TRBV2 with TRBJ2-1, with no clear D. The ends were cut back, 6 bases at V and 0 bases at J, with 9 bases in the middle. The CDR3 loop spans 14 amino acids. Per the germline V gene, CDR1 is SNHLY and CDR2 is FYNNEI. The CDR3 region is CASSYQVSYNEQFF. CDR3 DNA: TGTGCCAGCAGCTACCAGGTCTCCTACAATGAGCAGTTCTTC.

Comment on this clone: No conserved phenylalanine or tryptophan ends this CDR3, so it is likely a read error. The limits of the CDR3 on the DNA are not certain, so only TCRdb's listed CDR3 is given. This chain connects TRBV21-1 to TRBJ2-7; TRBD1 is the table's D call and was not checked against the DNA. TRBV21-1 is described as a pseudogene. Counting both end residues, the CDR3 totals 8 amino acids. The CDR3: CASSKGQL.